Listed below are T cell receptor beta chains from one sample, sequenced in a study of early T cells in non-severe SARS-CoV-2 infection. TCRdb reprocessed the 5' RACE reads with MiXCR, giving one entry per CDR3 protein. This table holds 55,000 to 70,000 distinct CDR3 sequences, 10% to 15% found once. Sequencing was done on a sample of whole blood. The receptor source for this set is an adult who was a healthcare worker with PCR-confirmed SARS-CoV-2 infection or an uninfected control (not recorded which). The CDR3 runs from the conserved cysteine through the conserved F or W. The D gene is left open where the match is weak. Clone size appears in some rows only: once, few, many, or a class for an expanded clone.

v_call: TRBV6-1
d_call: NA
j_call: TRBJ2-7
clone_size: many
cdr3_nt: TGTGCCAGCAAGAGGGGGGCAGAATCATCCTACGAGCAGTACTTC
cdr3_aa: CASKRGAESSYEQYF

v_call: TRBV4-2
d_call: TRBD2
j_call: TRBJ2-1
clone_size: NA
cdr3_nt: TGTGCCAGCAGCCAGTTTCCGGGAGGCTACAATGAGCAGTTCTTC
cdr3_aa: CASSQFPGGYNEQFF

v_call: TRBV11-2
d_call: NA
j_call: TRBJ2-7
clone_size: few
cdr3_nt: TGTGCCAGCAGCTTAAAGGGGAGCAGCAGCTACGAGCAGTACTTC
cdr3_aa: CASSLKGSSSYEQYF

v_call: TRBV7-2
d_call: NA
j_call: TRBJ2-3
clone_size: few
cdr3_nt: TGTGCCAGCAGCTTAGGAGGGCCAACAACAGTCACAGATACGCAGTATTTT
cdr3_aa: CASSLGGPTTVTDTQYF

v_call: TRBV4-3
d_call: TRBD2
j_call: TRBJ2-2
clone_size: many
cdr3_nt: TGCGCCAGCAGCCTCCTAGGGGCTAGCGGGGGGCGAGACACCGGGGAGCTGTTTTTT
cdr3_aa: CASSLLGASGGRDTGELFF

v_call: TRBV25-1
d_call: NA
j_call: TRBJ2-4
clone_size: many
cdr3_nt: TGTGCCAGCAGTGAACCCGGGGGAACCAAAAACATTCAGTACTTC
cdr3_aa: CASSEPGGTKNIQYF

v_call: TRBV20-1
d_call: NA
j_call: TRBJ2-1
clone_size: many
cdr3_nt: TGCAGTGCTAGTGGCGGGTCCGGGTACAATGAGCAGTTCTTC
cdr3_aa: CSASGGSGYNEQFF

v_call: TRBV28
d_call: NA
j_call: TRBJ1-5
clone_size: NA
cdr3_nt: TGTGCCAGCAGTTTACCGGCGTTCAATCAGCCCCAGCATTTT
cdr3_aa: CASSLPAFNQPQHF

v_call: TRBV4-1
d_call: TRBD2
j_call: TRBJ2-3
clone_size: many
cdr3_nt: TGCGCCAGCAGCCGGGGACTAGCGGGAGCCACAGATACGCAGTATTTT
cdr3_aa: CASSRGLAGATDTQYF

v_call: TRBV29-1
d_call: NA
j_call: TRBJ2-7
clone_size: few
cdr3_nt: TGCAGCGTTGGGCAGGGGACCTACGAGCAGTACTTC
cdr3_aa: CSVGQGTYEQYF